This T cell receptor (beta chain) was sequenced during a study of blood T cell repertoires in COVID-19 (dated by TCRdb to the early 2020s). For the wider study: Samples covering the acute and convalescent phases of COVID-19 were provided by collaborators in the United States, Italy and Spain. The material from the prospective study consisted of cDNA or gDNA derived from T cells, B-cell-depleted T cells, or PBMCs. Deeply sampled blood TCRbeta repertoires from subjects exposed to, actively infected with, or recovered from COVID-19 were included in the dataset. The repertoires were made available in a free public database intended to serve as a resource for research on the immune response to SARS-CoV-2. The samples were drawn from the first 160 participants of the ongoing ImmuneRACE study and from some 1,300 subjects provided by 6 global collaborators. Sample metadata almost always included a de-identified subject ID, COVID-19 status, age in years and sex. Where available, HLA class I and class II types were obtained from metadata supplied by the sample provider rather than from assay-based typing. Study-level results and caveats: How much clinical and demographic metadata was included differed by source and by participant, and the metadata was provided uncurated.

TCRbeta CDR3 regions were amplified from genomic DNA by means of the immunoSEQ Assay, a bias-controlled multiplex PCR. As for the original processing: Nucleated cell counts per sample were estimated from amplification of reference gene primers within the assay. To quantify the absolute abundance of each unique TCRbeta CDR3 rearrangement, sequence reads were collapsed and filtered. For each sample, productive Simpson clonality was calculated as the square root of Simpson's diversity index over productive rearrangements. The clones in this table, taken by TCRdb from immuneACCESS, are in-frame only. Not every clone is retained; where verified, under half of the shortfall comes from an unresolved V gene, and the cause of the rest is unknown. D and trimming come from the DNA, and the V and J calls and clone size come from that table. Recorded for this sample are about 62,000 clones; 80% to 90% of them occurred a single time. 18% of the sample goes to the ten largest clones.

As for this clone: The clone's antigen remains unknown. Base-call qualities are not available, and no considerably larger clone is one nucleotide away.

At one collaborating source in Seattle, patients were enrolled during active infection and were followed longitudinally through the course of disease. Collaborating institutions collected whole blood in K2EDTA tubes following their own protocols. For TCRbeta analysis, collaborator samples were shipped as frozen whole blood, as isolated PBMCs, or as DNA extracted from either sample type. The germline V end is reduced by 5 bases and the J end by 2 bases; junction bases left unmatched: 8. From the cysteine through the phenylalanine, the CDR3 covers 15 amino acids. Left in the record is the CDR3 DNA by itself, 45 bases read in frame from the first base. Looking up the germline V gene yields CDR1 SGHDT and CDR2 YYEEEE.

The sequencing sample was made of peripheral blood. The chain is encoded by TRBV5-6 joined to TRBJ2-7, and TRBD1 aligns with 9 junction nucleotides. The TCR was taken from a woman aged 55-75 years with COVID-19, enrolled during active disease. The CDR3 is CASSPGQGTTYEQYF. The DNA sequence is as follows: TGTGCCAGCAGTCCTGGACAGGGGACGACCTACGAGCAGTACTTC.